This is a list of T cell receptor beta chains from one sample in a study of a mutant IDH1 vaccine in newly diagnosed glioma. TCRdb keeps only in-frame clones here, not all; method: immunoSEQ multiplex PCR. The sample lists 99,000 or so clones; roughly 90% were seen once. This specimen was PBMCs, taken from a glioma patient treated with radiotherapy, temozolomide or both. The source is a woman aged 45-59 years with glioma. CDR3s include the opening cysteine and the closing phenylalanine or tryptophan. The order of the fields is D gene, V gene, clone size, J gene, CDR3 protein, CDR3 DNA. The D gene is left open where the match is weak. Size is omitted from some rows. Given values are once, few, many or a class for expanded clones.

>.|TRBV6-1|once|TRBJ2-3
CASSAVIFTDTQYF
TGTGCCAGCAGTGCGGTTATTTTCACAGATACGCAGTATTTT
>TRBD2|TRBV28|once|TRBJ2-1
CASSPTSGRRYNEQFF
TGTGCCAGCAGCCCCACTAGCGGGAGGAGGTACAATGAGCAGTTCTTC
>TRBD2|TRBV11-2|.|TRBJ2-1
CASSLVYLAGWGNEQFF
TGTGCCAGCAGCTTAGTCTACCTAGCGGGATGGGGCAATGAGCAGTTCTTC
>TRBD2|TRBV7-2|.|TRBJ2-1
CASSYLGTIYEQFF
TGTGCCAGCAGCTACCTCGGGACTATCTATGAGCAGTTCTTC
>.|TRBV6-1|.|TRBJ2-1
CASSDWASSYNEQFF
TGTGCCAGCAGTGATTGGGCTAGCTCCTACAATGAGCAGTTCTTC
>TRBD2|TRBV9|once|TRBJ2-2
CASSPPSAGGTGELFF
TGTGCCAGCAGCCCGCCATCAGCGGGAGGCACCGGGGAGCTGTTTTTT
>TRBD1|TRBV6-5|.|TRBJ2-7
CASSYYRGQGLYEQYF
TGTGCCAGCAGTTACTATAGGGGACAGGGCCTGTACGAGCAGTACTTC
>.|TRBV28|.|TRBJ1-5
CASSFSDRSNQPQHF
TGTGCCAGCAGTTTTTCCGACAGGAGCAATCAGCCCCAGCATTTT
>TRBD2|TRBV5-5|.|TRBJ2-7
CASSPGGVRDEQYF
TGTGCCAGCAGCCCGGGAGGGGTTCGGGACGAGCAGTACTTC
>.|TRBV6-5|.|TRBJ2-7
CASKEGPSYEQYF
TGTGCCAGCAAGGAGGGGCCAAGCTACGAGCAGTACTTC
>.|TRBV2|.|TRBJ2-1
CASSEEGEAGSAYNEQFF
TGTGCCAGCAGTGAAGAGGGGGAAGCGGGTTCAGCCTACAATGAGCAGTTCTTC
>.|TRBV28|.|TRBJ1-6
CATVRGALNSPLHF
TGTGCCACCGTCCGGGGAGCCCTTAATTCACCCCTCCACTTT
>.|TRBV6-5|.|TRBJ1-4
CASSYLRDEKLFF
TGTGCCAGCAGTTATCTGAGGGATGAAAAACTGTTTTTT
>TRBD2|TRBV10-1|.|TRBJ2-1
CASSERGLAVNEQFF
TGCGCCAGCAGTGAGAGGGGACTAGCGGTCAATGAGCAGTTCTTC
>.|TRBV19|.|TRBJ1-5
CASAERDDQPQHF
TGTGCCAGTGCCGAGAGGGATGATCAGCCCCAGCATTTT
>.|TRBV2|.|TRBJ1-2
CASSATVDYGYTF
TGTGCCAGCAGCGCCACAGTTGACTATGGCTACACCTTC
>.|TRBV28|.|TRBJ2-1
CASSSDGAIEQFF
TGTGCCAGCAGTTCGGACGGAGCTATTGAGCAGTTCTTC
>.|TRBV5-1|.|TRBJ2-7
CASSLLAGREQYF
TGCGCCAGCAGCTTGTTGGCGGGACGCGAGCAGTACTTC
>.|TRBV6-5|.|TRBJ2-1
CASSYSREGYNEQFF
TGTGCCAGCAGTTACTCAAGAGAGGGATACAATGAGCAGTTCTTC
>.|TRBV6-5|once|TRBJ1-2
CASSLEGRGYGYTF
TGTGCCAGCAGTCTCGAGGGGCGCGGATATGGCTACACCTTC
>.|TRBV6-1|once|TRBJ2-2
CASSQGSVLTGELFF
TGTGCCAGCAGCCAGGGGAGTGTATTGACCGGGGAGCTGTTTTTT
>.|TRBV23-1|.|TRBJ2-1
CASSGIIPYNEQFF
TGCGCCAGCAGCGGGATTATCCCTTACAATGAGCAGTTCTTC
>TRBD1|TRBV5-1|.|TRBJ1-4
CASSLYGQGGNEKLFF
TGCGCCAGCAGCTTGTACGGGCAGGGGGGAAATGAAAAACTGTTTTTT
>.|TRBV5-1|.|TRBJ2-2
CASSLVGAGELFF
TGCGCCAGCAGCTTGGTAGGCGCCGGGGAGCTGTTTTTT
>.|TRBV6-1|.|TRBJ2-7
CASSVWVYEQYF
TGTGCCAGCAGTGTTTGGGTCTACGAGCAGTACTTC
>.|TRBV2|.|TRBJ2-5
CASSDRDAETQYF
TGTGCCAGCAGTGACAGGGACGCGGAGACCCAGTACTTC
>.|TRBV9|.|TRBJ1-3
CASTRTEGVTGNTIYF
TGTGCCAGCACCAGAACAGAGGGGGTTACTGGAAACACCATATATTTT
>.|TRBV30|.|TRBJ2-3
CAWCRGGQQTDTQYF
TGTGCCTGGTGCAGAGGGGGGCAGCAAACAGATACGCAGTATTTT
>.|TRBV27|.|TRBJ2-7
CASGPLYFYEQYF
TGTGCCAGCGGTCCCCTTTATTTTTACGAGCAGTACTTC
>TRBD1|TRBV28|.|TRBJ1-5
CASSLGQGYQPQHF
TGTGCCAGCAGCCTAGGACAGGGGTACCAGCCCCAGCATTTT
>TRBD1|TRBV28|once|TRBJ2-2
CASIPGTGVTGELFF
TGTGCCAGCATCCCCGGGACAGGGGTCACCGGGGAGCTGTTTTTT
>.|TRBV6-5|.|TRBJ2-7
CASSYSAVASYEQYF
TGTGCCAGCAGTTACTCGGCCGTTGCCTCCTACGAGCAGTACTTC
>.|TRBV28|.|TRBJ2-2
CASTTYTGELFF
TGTGCCAGCACCACTTACACCGGGGAGCTGTTTTTT
>.|TRBV7-8|.|TRBJ2-7
CASSLTPEGAIKYEQYF
TGTGCCAGCAGCCTCACCCCTGAAGGGGCCATAAAATACGAGCAGTACTTC
>.|TRBV6-6|.|TRBJ1-5
CASSYGGNQPQHF
TGTGCCAGCAGTTACGGGGGCAATCAGCCCCAGCATTTT
>TRBD1|TRBV30|.|TRBJ1-5
CAFDRGSNQPQHF
TGTGCCTTCGACAGGGGTAGCAATCAGCCCCAGCATTTT
>.|TRBV27|.|TRBJ1-6
CASSLLDSYNSPLHF
TGTGCCAGCAGTTTACTGGACAGTTATAATTCACCCCTCCACTTT
>TRBD1|TRBV10-3|few|TRBJ2-7
CAISPRDRETYEQYF
TGTGCCATCAGTCCTAGGGACAGGGAGACCTACGAGCAGTACTTC
>.|TRBV14|.|TRBJ1-5
CASSGPGGEPQHF
TGTGCCAGCAGCGGCCCGGGGGGGGAGCCCCAGCATTTT
>TRBD2|TRBV19|.|TRBJ2-1
CASTGLAGSSEQFF
TGTGCCAGTACTGGCCTAGCGGGAAGTAGTGAGCAGTTCTTC
>TRBD2|TRBV6-5|.|TRBJ2-7
CASRGLAGSYEQYF
TGTGCCAGCAGAGGACTAGCGGGTAGCTACGAGCAGTACTTC
>.|TRBV19|few|TRBJ1-6
CASSMGQGSIPLHF
TGTGCCAGTAGTATGGGGCAGGGGAGTATACCCCTCCACTTT
>.|TRBV5-1|.|TRBJ2-3
CASRPASTDTQYF
TGCGCCAGCAGGCCGGCTAGCACAGATACGCAGTATTTT
>.|TRBV30|.|TRBJ2-5
CAWSVFSQETQYF
TGTGCCTGGAGTGTGTTCAGCCAAGAGACCCAGTACTTC
>TRBD2|TRBV6-1|once|TRBJ2-3
CASSEPASGSKDTQYF
TGTGCCAGCAGTGAGCCGGCTAGCGGGAGTAAAGATACGCAGTATTTT